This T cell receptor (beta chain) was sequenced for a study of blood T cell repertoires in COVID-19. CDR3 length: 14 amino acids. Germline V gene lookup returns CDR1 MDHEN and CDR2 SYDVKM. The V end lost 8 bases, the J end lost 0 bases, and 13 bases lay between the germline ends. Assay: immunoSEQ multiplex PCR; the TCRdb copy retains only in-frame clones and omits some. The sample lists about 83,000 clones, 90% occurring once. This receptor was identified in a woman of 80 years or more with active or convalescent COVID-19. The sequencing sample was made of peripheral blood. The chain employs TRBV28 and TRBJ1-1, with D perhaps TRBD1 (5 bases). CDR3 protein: CASPPGHLNTEAFF. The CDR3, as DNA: TGTGCCAGCCCTCCTGGACACCTGAACACTGAAGCTTTCTTT.